The T cell receptor (beta chain) under discussion was sequenced for a study of T cell repertoires in ileal Crohn's disease. Study overall: Operated complications were stricturing disease (about 60%) and penetrating disease (about 39%). Biopsies of the neoterminal ileum at postoperative colonoscopy form M6 samples.

The method was immunoSEQ multiplex PCR; TCRdb's version includes in-frame clones alone and lacks a portion of them. The sample holds 1,400 to 1,500 clones; approximately 80% are singletons and the top ten take roughly 37%. With V trimmed by 6 bases and J by 6 bases, 12 bases remained unmatched. The CDR3 totals 16 residues. Germline V lookup: CDR1 SGHAT, CDR2 FQNNGV. Noted time point: neoterminal ileum biopsy at postoperative endoscopy, about 6 months after surgery. The sequencing sample was made of ileal tissue. J is TRBJ1-1 and V is TRBV11-2, with 11 bases fitting TRBD1. The TCR comes from an adult with Crohn's disease. The CDR3 bases are TGTGCCAGCAGTTCTCGTCTTTCGGACAGGGGGCCTGAAGCTTTCTTT. The encoded protein is CASSSRLSDRGPEAFF.